The next 28 T cell receptor beta chains were all read from a single sample in a study of blood T cell repertoires in COVID-19 (TCRdb year 2020). The library relied on the immunoSEQ multiplex PCR assay. The table comes from immuneACCESS by way of TCRdb, which keeps in-frame sequences with V and J called. Part of the clones is missing from these tables; in studies checked, under half for an unresolved V gene and the rest for unknown reasons. The sample profile shows about 220,000 clones; 80% to 85% of them were found once. The ten biggest clones cover 7% to 10% of the sample. The sequencing sample was made of peripheral blood. The receptors were sampled from an elderly woman with COVID-19, enrolled during active disease.

The chain joins TRBV6-2 or TRBV6-3 to TRBJ2-4, with D hard to call. Germline lookup yields CDR1 MNHEY and CDR2 SVGEGT. The CDR3 length is 16 residues. V was cut by 2 bases and J by 1 base, with 12 bases left in between. Here the CDR3 reads CASSYGQAMAKNIQYF. CDR3 nucleotide sequence: TGTGCCAGCAGTTACGGGCAGGCGATGGCCAAAAACATTCAGTACTTC.

This clone has only a few counts. The rearrangement uses TRBV18 and TRBJ1-5; D is unresolved. Germline V gene lookup returns CDR1 KGHSH and CDR2 LQKENI. The V end was cut by 2 bases, the J end by 4 bases, with 9 bases between. The CDR3 consists of 14 residues. CDR3 bases: TGTGCCAGCTCACCAGCTGGGCTTAATCAGCCCCAGCATTTT. It codes for CASSPAGLNQPQHF.

CDR3 region: CASSIHRGAYGYTF. For the CDR3, the DNA is TGTGCCAGCAGTATCCACAGGGGTGCCTATGGCTACACCTTC. The chain is built from TRBV27 and TRBJ1-2, with TRBD1 matching over 7 bases. Trimming took 5 bases from V and 4 from J; bases not matched to a gene: 7. The CDR3 is made up of 14 amino acids. Germline assignment: CDR1 MNHEY and CDR2 SMNVEV (reference sequence).

The chain uses TRBV7-3 and TRBJ1-1; a possible D gene is TRBD1 (6 bases). Germline values: CDR1 SGHTA, CDR2 FQGTGA. The CDR3 spans 14 residues. The V gene lost 5 bases and the J gene lost 4 bases, with 14 bases spanning the gap. The CDR3 loop is CASSPTGKGTEAFF. The CDR3, as DNA: TGTGCCAGCAGCCCAACAGGGAAAGGCACTGAAGCTTTCTTT.

This clone appeared once. The rearrangement joins TRBV14 to TRBJ2-3, with D perhaps TRBD1 (5 bases). V dropped 0 bases and J dropped 0 bases, with 13 bases sitting between them. CDR3 length: 17 amino acids. The germline gives CDR1 SGHDN, CDR2 FVKESK. DNA of the CDR3: TGTGCCAGCAGCCAAGACCTAGACAGCGCCAGCACAGATACGCAGTATTTT. It translates to CASSQDLDSASTDTQYF.

Here the CDR3 DNA reads TGTGCCAGCAGTTACTCTAGCAGGGGAGATCCTTTCTTT. Translating gives CASSYSSRGDPFF. This chain uses TRBV6-2 or TRBV6-3 with TRBJ1-1; D may be TRBD1 (6 bases). There are 13 residues in the CDR3. Germline V gives CDR1 MNHEY, CDR2 SVGEGT. Trimming removed 0 bases from V and 12 bases from J, with 14 bases in between.

The chain joins TRBV7-2 to TRBJ1-2, with 7 bases lining up with TRBD1. V trimming: 3 bases; J trimming: 1 base; junction bases outside the gene matches: 5. Per the germline V gene, CDR1 is SGHTA and CDR2 is FQGNSA. This CDR3 spans 15 amino acids. The CDR3, as DNA: TGTGCCAGCAGCTTGCCTGGGACAGTTAACTATGGCTACACCTTC. Protein: CASSLPGTVNYGYTF.

This rearrangement joins TRBV6-1 to TRBJ1-2, with D possibly being TRBD1 (6 bases). The V end lost 2 bases, the J end lost 1 base, and 11 bases lay between the germline ends. The CDR3 sequence is 15 residues long. Germline lookup yields CDR1 MNHNS and CDR2 SASEGT. The CDR3 coding sequence is TGTGCCAGCAGTGAACTCGGACAGATTAACTATGGCTACACCTTC. Translating it yields CASSELGQINYGYTF.

The chain links TRBV13 to TRBJ2-7, with D possibly matching TRBD2 (6 bases). This CDR3 is 14 amino acids long. Deletions cut 0 bases from V and 3 bases from J, with 9 bases between. Germline V CDR1 and CDR2: PRHDT, FYEKMQ (reference sequence). The CDR3 sequence: CASSLGSGRYEQYF. CDR3 sequence (DNA): TGTGCCAGCAGCTTAGGTAGCGGTCGCTACGAGCAGTACTTC.

A few counts support this clone. V gene TRBV9 combines with J gene TRBJ1-4, with TRBD1 matching 8 bases. Losses at the gene ends were 6 bases for V and 8 bases for J; bases not matched to a gene: 12. The length of the CDR3 is 15 residues. CDR1 is SGDLS and CDR2 is YYNGEE in the germline V gene. The CDR3 region is CASNPTGGAGEKLFF. The CDR3 nucleotides read TGTGCCAGCAACCCCACAGGGGGGGCGGGAGAAAAACTGTTTTTT. The full variable domain, completed using reference TRBV9 and TRBJ1-4, is DSGVTQTPKHLITATGQRVTLRCSPRSGDLSVYWYQQSLDQGLQFLIQYYNGEERAKGNILERFSAQQFPDLHSELNLSSLELGDSALYFCASNPTGGAGEKLFFGSGTQLSVL.

The V and J genes are TRBV3-1 (or the pseudogene TRBV3-2) and TRBJ1-3; the D is unclear. Germline V gene lookup returns CDR1 LGHDT and CDR2 YNNKEL (reference sequence). V was pared by 2 bases and J by 8 bases, with 4 bases between. This CDR3 has 11 amino acids. The CDR3, as DNA: TGTGCCAGCAGCCAATCGGACACCATATATTTT. This gives the protein CASSQSDTIYF.

V and J are TRBV6-2 or TRBV6-3 and TRBJ2-7, with 7 bases aligning to TRBD1. V was clipped by 4 bases and J by 3 bases; unmatched bases: 12. Germline assignment: CDR1 MNHEY and CDR2 SVGEGT. This CDR3 is built from 16 residues. CDR3 DNA: TGTGCCAGCAGTTCAGACAGGGCCGACGGGGACTACGAGCAGTACTTC. As protein: CASSSDRADGDYEQYF.

In this sample, this clone turned up once. This sequence joins TRBV30 and TRBJ1-5; D possibly corresponds to TRBD1 (5 bases). Germline values: CDR1 GTSNPN, CDR2 SVGIG (reference sequence). Trimming shortened V by 1 base and J by 4 bases, and 14 bases separated the two germline ends. CDR3 length: 15 amino acids. CDR3 protein: CAWSGNRTPNQPQHF. For the CDR3, the DNA is TGTGCCTGGAGTGGCAACAGGACCCCTAATCAGCCCCAGCATTTT. The variable domain in full, with the rest retrieved from reference TRBV30 and TRBJ1-5, is SQTIHQWPATLVQPVGSPLSLECTVEGTSNPNLYWYRQAAGRGLQLLFYSVGIGQISSEVPQNLSASRPQDRQFILSSKKLLLSDSGFYLCAWSGNRTPNQPQHFGDGTRLSIL.

The chain combines TRBV4-1 with TRBJ1-1; unclear D gene. CDR3 length equals 16 residues. CDR1 and CDR2 (germline): MGHRA, YSYEKL. Trimming pared 1 base from V and 1 base from J, leaving 13 bases between. CDR3 region: CASSQAAGRRNTEAFF. The DNA of the CDR3 is TGCGCCAGCAGCCAAGCAGCTGGCAGGCGGAACACTGAAGCTTTCTTT.

The CDR3: CASRGVTEAFF. The CDR3 DNA follows: TGTGCCAGCAGGGGAGTCACTGAAGCTTTCTTT. The rearrangement uses TRBV6-5 and TRBJ1-1; D not certain. The CDR3 loop spans 11 amino acids. V dropped 6 bases and J dropped 4 bases, with 6 bases sitting between them. The germline CDR1 and CDR2 sequences are MNHEY and SVGAGI.

This clone turned up a few times. V is TRBV3-1 (or the pseudogene TRBV3-2) and J is TRBJ2-5; 12 nucleotides agree with TRBD2. Germline V CDR1 and CDR2: LGHDT, YNNKEL (reference sequence). The CDR3 totals 16 residues. J gave up 1 base and V 4 bases, and 4 bases lay outside the gene matches. CDR3 DNA: TGTGCCAGCAGCCCGTCACTAGCGGGAGGCCAAGAGACCCAGTACTTC. Its translation is CASSPSLAGGQETQYF.

This clone was recorded only once. The rearrangement joins TRBV5-1 to TRBJ2-5; D remains unclear. Per germline, CDR1 SGHRS and CDR2 YFSETQ. The V end was cut by 2 bases, the J end by 0 bases, with 5 bases between. This CDR3 is 13 amino acids long. Written as DNA, the CDR3 is TGCGCCAGCAGCTTTGTCGACCAAGAGACCCAGTACTTC. Protein: CASSFVDQETQYF.

The chain joins TRBV28 to TRBJ1-2, with 8 positions matching TRBD1. The germline V gene has CDR1 MDHEN and CDR2 SYDVKM. The CDR3 loop spans 14 amino acids. Germline trimming cut 6 bases from V and 7 bases from J; bases unmatched to any gene: 10. As DNA, the CDR3 is TGTGCCAGCAGCCGACTGCAGGGGGCCGTTGGCTACACCTTC. This gives the protein CASSRLQGAVGYTF.

The chain carries TRBV9 and TRBJ2-1, with 8 bases that match TRBD1. Germline-derived CDR1 and CDR2 are SGDLS and YYNGEE. J gave up 0 bases and V 5 bases, and 4 bases lay outside the gene matches. CDR3 length: 15 residues. The CDR3 DNA follows: TGTGCCAGCAGTCAGGACAGGGCCTCCTACAATGAGCAGTTCTTC. Its translation: CASSQDRASYNEQFF. The full variable domain, rest sourced from reference TRBV9 and TRBJ2-1, is DSGVTQTPKHLITATGQRVTLRCSPRSGDLSVYWYQQSLDQGLQFLIQYYNGEERAKGNILERFSAQQFPDLHSELNLSSLELGDSALYFCASSQDRASYNEQFFGPGTRLTVL.

The table lists this clone with a few counts. V and J are TRBV27 and TRBJ2-7; TRBD2 is a possible D gene (6 bases). With 6 bases removed from V and 3 bases from J, the gap between germline ends came to 12 bases. CDR1 is MNHEY, CDR2 SMNVEV, per germline (reference sequence). The CDR3 is 13 amino acids. The CDR3 loop reads CASRQSGSYEQYF. Written as DNA, the CDR3 is TGTGCCAGCAGACAATCCGGGAGCTACGAGCAGTACTTC.

This clone came up once. V gene TRBV30 combines with J gene TRBJ1-6, with unresolved D. The germline V gene has CDR1 GTSNPN and CDR2 SVGIG (reference sequence). With 6 bases removed from V and 8 bases from J, the gap between germline ends came to 14 bases. The CDR3 covers 13 residues. CDR3: CACQQKADSPLHF. The DNA of the CDR3 is TGTGCCTGTCAACAGAAGGCAGATTCACCCCTCCACTTT.

The gene calls are TRBV10-3 and TRBJ1-2, with D tentatively TRBD1 (6 bases). The CDR3 is made up of 12 amino acids. CDR1 and CDR2 from the germline V gene are ENHRY and SYGVKD. The germline V and J ends were trimmed by 10 bases and 8 bases, with 17 bases remaining between them. The CDR3 spells CANSGEKSGYTF. The CDR3 DNA reads TGTGCCAACTCAGGGGAGAAGTCCGGCTACACCTTC.

This rearrangement joins TRBV4-2 to TRBJ2-7, with D perhaps TRBD2 (6 bases). Per the germline V gene, CDR1 is LGHNA and CDR2 is YNFKEQ. CDR3 size: 14 residues. Trimming cost V 3 bases and J 2 bases, with 11 bases left between them. The CDR3 is CASSQPGTPYEQYF. The CDR3 region has the DNA TGTGCCAGCAGCCAGCCCGGGACTCCCTACGAGCAGTACTTC.

The chain uses TRBV6-5 and TRBJ1-6; 9 positions agree with TRBD1. V shed 0 bases and J 8 bases; nucleotides not matched to a gene: 2. The CDR3 runs to 15 residues. Germline V lookup: CDR1 MNHEY, CDR2 SVGAGI. The CDR3 DNA reads TGTGCCAGCAGTTACTCGGACAGGGGTCATTCACCCCTCCACTTT. It yields the protein CASSYSDRGHSPLHF.

This clone appeared a single time. CDR3 DNA sequence: TGTGCCAGCTCCGAGGGGGGGTATCAGCCCCAGCATTTT. Residues: CASSEGGYQPQHF. The rearrangement links TRBV7-6 to TRBJ1-5, with D possibly matching TRBD1 (6 bases). Germline values: CDR1 SGHVS, CDR2 FNYEAQ. The CDR3 has 13 amino acids. Trimming removed 8 bases from V and 5 bases from J, with 13 bases in between.

This clone is a singleton in its sample. This chain links TRBV5-1 with TRBJ2-2; TRBD1 is a possible D gene (6 bases). Germline lookup yields CDR1 SGHRS and CDR2 YFSETQ. The CDR3 has 15 residues. V lost 4 bases and J 4 bases, leaving 14 bases between the germline ends. The CDR3 region is CASSIDRMVTGELFF. CDR3 in DNA: TGCGCCAGCAGCATCGACAGGATGGTCACCGGGGAGCTGTTTTTT.

The chain is built from TRBV2 and TRBJ2-2; TRBD1 matches 8 bases. V shed 5 bases and J 3 bases; nucleotides not matched to a gene: 5. Germline values: CDR1 SNHLY, CDR2 FYNNEI. The CDR3 loop spans 15 amino acids. In DNA, the CDR3 is TGTGCCAGCAGTCCCAACAGGGGGTACACCGGGGAGCTGTTTTTT. Amino acid sequence: CASSPNRGYTGELFF.

Worth noting for this clone: Within the sample, other DNA sequences also encode this same CDR3. V and J are TRBV19 and TRBJ2-3; no reliable D call. The CDR3 is made up of 13 amino acids. V gave up 3 bases and J gave up 2 bases, with 6 bases separating them. CDR1 and CDR2 (germline): LNHDA, SQIVND (reference sequence). The CDR3 reads CASSMRFTDTQYF. In DNA, the CDR3 is TGTGCCAGTAGTATGAGATTCACAGATACGCAGTATTTT.